This T cell receptor (beta chain) is from a study of control samples from healthy donors and cancer patients. The CDR3 length is 12 residues. Germline lookup yields CDR1 SQVTM and CDR2 ANQGSEA. The V gene lost 4 bases and the J gene lost 7 bases, with 10 bases spanning the gap. Repertoires were generated with immunoSEQ multiplex PCR, while TCRdb's copy carries only in-frame clones and drops some. The sample yields over 100,000 clones, around 89% seen once. The TCR was taken from a woman aged 45-65 years in good health. Sample: blood. The chain uses TRBV29-1 and TRBJ2-2; no clear D gene. The CDR3 here is CSVGQWGGELFF. In nucleotides, the CDR3 is TGCAGCGTTGGGCAGTGGGGCGGGGAGCTGTTTTTT.